These 26 T cell receptor beta chains originate from one sample sequenced in a study of T cells in tumors after PD-1 blockade. TCRdb keeps only in-frame clones here, not all; method: immunoSEQ multiplex PCR. The table shows about 60,000 clones, with around two thirds occurring only once. Sequenced here: PBMCs, sampled after anti-PD-1 treatment. These receptors all come from a human donor with basal cell carcinoma.

V is TRBV5-1 and J is TRBJ1-6; D is perhaps TRBD1 (6 bases). The CDR3 runs 18 residues. Germline CDR1 and CDR2: SGHRS and YFSETQ. Trimming removed 0 bases from V and 5 bases from J, with 18 bases in between. The CDR3 nucleotides are TGCGCCAGCAGCTTGGGTTTGTATGGCAGGGACAATAATTCACCCCTCCACTTT. Its protein is CASSLGLYGRDNNSPLHF.

A few counts support this clone. The chain recombines TRBV7-8 with TRBJ2-3; possibly TRBD1 for D (7 bases). V lost 1 base and J 0 bases, leaving 17 bases between the germline ends. The germline CDR1 and CDR2 sequences are SGHVS and FQNEAQ. This CDR3 spans 18 amino acids. Here the CDR3 DNA reads TGTGCCAGCAGCTTAGGAGGGGGCGGGGTCGCTAGCACAGATACGCAGTATTTT. It encodes CASSLGGGGVASTDTQYF.

V is TRBV30 and J is TRBJ2-7, with 8 bases lining up with TRBD2. With V trimmed by 3 bases and J by 2 bases, 6 bases remained unmatched. This CDR3 spans 14 amino acids. Germline-derived CDR1 and CDR2 are GTSNPN and SVGIG (reference sequence). CDR3 in DNA: TGTGCCTGGAGACCCTCGGGGGGGACCTACGAGCAGTACTTC. This encodes CAWRPSGGTYEQYF.

V usage is TRBV18 and J usage is TRBJ1-5, with 9 bases aligning to TRBD1. The CDR3 consists of 16 residues. The germline V gene encodes CDR1 KGHSH and CDR2 LQKENI. The V and J ends lost 4 bases and 1 base, in that order; junction bases with no gene match: 5. The CDR3: CASSLQGAGSNQPQHF. The CDR3 coding sequence is TGTGCCAGCTCACTACAGGGGGCAGGAAGCAATCAGCCCCAGCATTTT. Full variable domain (remainder filled in from reference TRBV18 and TRBJ1-5): NAGVMQNPRHLVRRRGQEARLRCSPMKGHSHVYWYRQLPEEGLKFMVYLQKENIIDESGMPKERFSAEFPKEGPSILRIQQVVRGDSAAYFCASSLQGAGSNQPQHFGDGTRLSIL.

Here the CDR3 reads CASSKAAGSHHQETQYF. CDR3 nucleotides: TGTGCCAGCAGCAAAGCAGCAGGGTCCCACCACCAAGAGACCCAGTACTTC. The V call is TRBV21-1, the J call TRBJ2-5; whether TRBD1, the table's D call, matches the DNA was not checked. TRBV21-1 is a pseudogene. The CDR3 is 17 residues long.

The chain combines TRBV2 with TRBJ2-3; D is unresolved. V lost 3 bases and J 0 bases, leaving 4 bases between the germline ends. Germline V gene data show CDR1 as SNHLY and CDR2 as FYNNEI. CDR3 length: 13 residues. CDR3 amino acids: CASSDTSTDTQYF. The CDR3 nucleotides are TGTGCCAGCAGTGACACCAGCACAGATACGCAGTATTTT.

In nucleotides, the CDR3 is TGTGCCAGCAGCTTAGGGGACTCTACCACAGATACGCAGTATTTT. It codes for CASSLGDSTTDTQYF. The genes are TRBV11-3 and TRBJ2-3, with TRBD2 as a possible D gene (6 bases). Trimming took off 1 base at V and 2 bases at J, with 10 bases between the two ends. The germline gives CDR1 SGHNT, CDR2 YENEEA. This CDR3 is built from 15 residues.

The chain recombines TRBV6-5 with TRBJ1-3; D is unresolved. Germline CDR1 and CDR2: MNHEY and SVGAGI. V was trimmed by 6 bases and J by 5 bases, leaving 8 bases between them. The length of the CDR3 is 12 residues. CDR3 amino acids: CASSDQRNTIYF. DNA of the CDR3: TGTGCCAGCAGCGACCAAAGAAACACCATATATTTT.

The rearrangement joins TRBV3-1 (or the pseudogene TRBV3-2) to TRBJ2-7; D tentatively reads TRBD1 or TRBD2 (5 bases each). Germline loops: CDR1 LGHDT, CDR2 YNNKEL (reference sequence). V was trimmed by 3 bases and J by 3 bases, leaving 21 bases between them. The CDR3 loop spans 17 amino acids. Here the CDR3 DNA reads TGTGCCAGCAGCCAGATTACCGGGACCTCCTCCGGCTACGAGCAGTACTTC. Its translation is CASSQITGTSSGYEQYF.

This clone has just a few counts. The chain is built from TRBV30 and TRBJ2-7; 9 bases agree with TRBD1. V lost 1 base, J lost 6 bases, and 10 bases stayed unmatched. CDR3 size: 15 residues. Germline lookup yields CDR1 GTSNPN and CDR2 SVGIG (reference sequence). CDR3 nucleotides: TGTGCCTGGAGTGGGGGTCGGGGACAGGGCGGCGAGCAGTACTTC. Amino acids: CAWSGGRGQGGEQYF.

This chain joins TRBV3-1 (or the pseudogene TRBV3-2) and TRBJ2-1, with 12 bases matching TRBD2. Germline assignment: CDR1 LGHDT and CDR2 YNNKEL (reference sequence). The CDR3 spans 15 residues. Trimming took 4 bases from V and 5 from J; bases not matched to a gene: 3. The CDR3 region is CASSPRLAGDNEQFF. Here the CDR3 DNA reads TGTGCCAGCAGCCCTAGACTAGCGGGGGACAATGAGCAGTTCTTC.

This clone was picked up many times. The V call is TRBV27, the J call TRBJ1-2, with D possibly being TRBD1 (6 bases). V shed 6 bases and J shed 4 bases, with 15 bases lying between them. The CDR3 has 14 residues. In germline, CDR1 is MNHEY, CDR2 SMNVEV (reference sequence). CDR3 nucleotide sequence: TGTGCCAGCAGCCTTTCCGGGGGGCTCTATGGCTACACCTTC. It is translated as CASSLSGGLYGYTF.

The gene calls are TRBV30 and TRBJ1-5, with D possibly matching TRBD1 (5 bases). There are 14 residues in the CDR3. Deletions cut 5 bases from V and 0 bases from J, with 11 bases between. The germline V gene has CDR1 GTSNPN and CDR2 SVGIG (reference sequence). CDR3 nucleotide sequence: TGTGCCTGGGTCCGGGACGGTAGCAATCAGCCCCAGCATTTT. It yields the protein CAWVRDGSNQPQHF.

As to this clone: The junction and the germline gene differ at one end; a read error may be behind it. The CDR3 is CASSEDRQLQHF. The CDR3 DNA reads TGTGCCAGCAGTGAGGATCGACAGCTCCAGCATTTT. The chain couples TRBV6-1 to TRBJ1-5; D is possibly TRBD1 (5 bases). CDR3 size: 12 residues. The germline gives CDR1 MNHNS, CDR2 SASEGT.

This clone was seen just once. The chain couples TRBV9 to TRBJ2-1; no definite D call. CDR3 length equals 12 residues. Germline V gives CDR1 SGDLS, CDR2 YYNGEE. The ends were cut back, 3 bases at V and 9 bases at J, with 10 bases in the middle. CDR3 amino acids: CASSATKGEQFF. CDR3 nucleotide sequence: TGTGCCAGCAGCGCCACTAAGGGTGAGCAGTTCTTC.

This rearrangement joins TRBV10-3 to TRBJ2-1; TRBD2 matches 8 bases. V gave up 11 bases and J gave up 4 bases; unmatched junction bases: 10. CDR3 length: 14 residues. In germline, CDR1 is ENHRY, CDR2 SYGVKD. The CDR3 loop reads CAPLGGVGYNEQFF. The DNA of the CDR3 is TGTGCCCCACTCGGGGGGGTGGGGTACAATGAGCAGTTCTTC.

The rearrangement links TRBV5-4 to TRBJ1-2; D unclear. V shed 4 bases and J shed 3 bases, with 13 bases lying between them. The CDR3 is made up of 14 amino acids. The germline V gene has CDR1 SGHNT and CDR2 YYREEE (reference sequence). CDR3 sequence: CASSPGGVDYGYTF. For the CDR3, the DNA is TGTGCCAGCAGCCCTGGCGGAGTGGACTATGGCTACACCTTC.

This chain uses TRBV29-1 with TRBJ1-1, with TRBD1 matching over 11 bases. CDR1 SQVTM and CDR2 ANQGSEA come from the germline V gene. CDR3 size: 13 residues. V trimming: 6 bases; J trimming: 1 base; junction bases outside the gene matches: 1. Here the CDR3 DNA reads TGCAGCGTAGGGACAGGGGGGAACACTGAAGCTTTCTTT. It codes for CSVGTGGNTEAFF.

In nucleotides, the CDR3 is TGTGCCAGCAGCGTAGGCATAGGAGAGACCCAGTACTTC. It codes for CASSVGIGETQYF. V usage is TRBV9 and J usage is TRBJ2-5; no clear D. Germline assignment: CDR1 SGDLS and CDR2 YYNGEE. The CDR3 has 13 amino acids. Trimming took 0 bases from V and 4 from J, leaving 7 bases between them.

The chain combines TRBV19 with TRBJ1-5; perhaps TRBD1 as D (5 bases). Germline V gives CDR1 LNHDA, CDR2 SQIVND (reference sequence). There are 17 residues in the CDR3. V was cut by 6 bases and J by 7 bases, with 25 bases left in between. Written as DNA, the CDR3 is TGTGCCAGTAGATCGGGCCCCTACGGGGGATCAGGACAGCCCCAGCATTTT. It is translated as CASRSGPYGGSGQPQHF.

The chain recombines TRBV2 with TRBJ2-7; D call uncertain. CDR3 size: 11 residues. Germline CDR1 SNHLY, CDR2 FYNNEI. V shed 8 bases and J shed 5 bases, with 10 bases lying between them. The CDR3 spells CASSPYHEQYF. CDR3 nucleotides: TGTGCCAGCTCTCCTTACCACGAGCAGTACTTC.

V gene TRBV3-1 (or the pseudogene TRBV3-2) combines with J gene TRBJ1-2, with a tentative D call TRBD1 (5 bases). Germline-derived CDR1 and CDR2 are LGHDT and YNNKEL (reference sequence). Trimming left V 2 bases short and J 2 bases short, with 15 bases between. The CDR3 loop spans 16 amino acids. The CDR3 region has the DNA TGTGCCAGCAGCCAACCATCATGGGGCACAAACTATGGCTACACCTTC. Amino acids: CASSQPSWGTNYGYTF.

This chain links TRBV14 with TRBJ1-6; D is possibly TRBD1 (6 bases). There are 13 residues in the CDR3. Trimming took off 4 bases at V and 10 bases at J, with 11 bases between the two ends. Germline CDR1 is SGHDN and CDR2 is FVKESK. The CDR3 loop is CASSPGGRSPLHF. DNA for the CDR3: TGTGCCAGCAGCCCGGGGGGCAGGTCACCCCTCCACTTT.

The J gene is TRBJ1-2, the V gene TRBV5-8; D remains ambiguous. The CDR3 consists of 14 residues. Per germline, CDR1 SGHTS and CDR2 YDEGEE. Trimming took 2 bases from V and 4 from J, leaving 12 bases between them. The chain's CDR3 is CASSLPGSVYGYTF. Here the CDR3 DNA reads TGTGCCAGCAGCTTACCGGGGTCGGTCTATGGCTACACCTTC.

The sample holds a few counts of this clone. The J gene is TRBJ1-5, the V gene TRBV30; 10 bases are shared with TRBD1. This CDR3 is built from 17 residues. The trim removed 0 bases at V and 6 bases at J, leaving 11 bases unmatched. Germline V gene lookup returns CDR1 GTSNPN and CDR2 SVGIG (reference sequence). The CDR3 DNA reads TGTGCCTGGAGTGTACCCCCTGACAGGGGGCCCGGTCAGCCCCAGCATTTT. This sequence encodes CAWSVPPDRGPGQPQHF.

This clone showed up just a few times. The chain couples TRBV19 to TRBJ1-1, with a weak D call TRBD1 (6 bases). The V gene lost 1 base and the J gene lost 4 bases, with 10 bases spanning the gap. The germline gives CDR1 LNHDA, CDR2 SQIVND (reference sequence). This CDR3 is built from 14 residues. The chain's CDR3 is CASSIGGGPTEAFF. CDR3 bases: TGTGCCAGTAGTATAGGGGGGGGCCCCACTGAAGCTTTCTTT.